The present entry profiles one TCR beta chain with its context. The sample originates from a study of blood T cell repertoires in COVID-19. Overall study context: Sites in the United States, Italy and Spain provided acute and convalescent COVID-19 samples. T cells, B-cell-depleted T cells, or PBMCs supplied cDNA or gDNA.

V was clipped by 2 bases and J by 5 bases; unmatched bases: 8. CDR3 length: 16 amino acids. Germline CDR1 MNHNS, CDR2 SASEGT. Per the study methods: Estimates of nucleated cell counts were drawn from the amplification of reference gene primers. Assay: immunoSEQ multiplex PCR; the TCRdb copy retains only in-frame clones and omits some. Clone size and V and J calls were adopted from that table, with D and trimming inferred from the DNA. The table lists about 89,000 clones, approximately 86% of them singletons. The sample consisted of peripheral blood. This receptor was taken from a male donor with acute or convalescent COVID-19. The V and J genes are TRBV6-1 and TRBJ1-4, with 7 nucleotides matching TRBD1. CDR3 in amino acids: CASSERRQGWNEKLFF. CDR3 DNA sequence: TGTGCCAGCAGTGAAAGGCGACAGGGCTGGAATGAAAAACTGTTTTTT.